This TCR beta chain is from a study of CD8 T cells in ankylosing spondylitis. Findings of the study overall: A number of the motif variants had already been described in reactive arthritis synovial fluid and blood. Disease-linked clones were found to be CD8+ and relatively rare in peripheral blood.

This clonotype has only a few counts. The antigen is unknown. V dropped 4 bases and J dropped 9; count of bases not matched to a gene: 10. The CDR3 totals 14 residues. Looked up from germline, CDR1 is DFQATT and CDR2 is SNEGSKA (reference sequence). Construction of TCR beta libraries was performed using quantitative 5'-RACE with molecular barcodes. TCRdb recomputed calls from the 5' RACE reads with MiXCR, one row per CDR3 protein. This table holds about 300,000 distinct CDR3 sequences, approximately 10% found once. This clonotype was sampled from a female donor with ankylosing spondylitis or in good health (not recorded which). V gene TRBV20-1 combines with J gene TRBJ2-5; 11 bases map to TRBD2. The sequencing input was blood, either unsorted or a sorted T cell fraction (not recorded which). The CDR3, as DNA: TGCAGTGCTAATAGCGGGAGGGCATCCGGGTCCCAGTACTTC. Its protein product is CSANSGRASGSQYF.